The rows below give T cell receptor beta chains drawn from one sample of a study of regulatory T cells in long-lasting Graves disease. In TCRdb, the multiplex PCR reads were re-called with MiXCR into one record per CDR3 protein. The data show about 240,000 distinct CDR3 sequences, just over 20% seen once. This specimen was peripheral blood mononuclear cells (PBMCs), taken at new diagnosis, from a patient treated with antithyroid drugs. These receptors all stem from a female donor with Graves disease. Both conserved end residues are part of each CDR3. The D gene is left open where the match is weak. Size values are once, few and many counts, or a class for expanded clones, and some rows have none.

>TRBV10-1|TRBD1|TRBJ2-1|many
CASSGKTPHRGLYNEQFF
TGCGCCAGCAGTGGAAAAACCCCTCACAGGGGGCTCTACAATGAGCAGTTCTTC
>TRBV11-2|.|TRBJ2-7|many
CASSFGDYYEQYF
TGTGCCAGCAGCTTCGGCGACTACTACGAGCAGTACTTC
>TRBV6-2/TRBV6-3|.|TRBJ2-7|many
CASSYPRTYEQYF
TGTGCCAGCAGTTATCCTAGAACCTACGAGCAGTACTTC
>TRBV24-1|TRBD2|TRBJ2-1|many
CATSDTGTSDEQFF
TGTGCCACCAGTGATACCGGGACTAGCGATGAGCAGTTCTTC
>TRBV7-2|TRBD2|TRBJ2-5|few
CASSLVGGAEETQYF
TGTGCCAGCAGCTTAGTGGGAGGGGCAGAAGAGACCCAGTACTTC
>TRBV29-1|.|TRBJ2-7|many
CSVGPRRTYEQYF
TGCAGCGTTGGCCCCCGCAGAACCTACGAGCAGTACTTC
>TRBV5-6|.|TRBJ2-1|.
CASSSEERVSQEQFF
TGTGCCAGCAGCTCGGAGGAGAGGGTCAGTCAGGAGCAGTTCTTC
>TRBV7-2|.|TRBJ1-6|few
CASSPREGSTPLHF
TGTGCCAGCAGCCCGCGCGAGGGGAGTACACCCCTCCACTTT
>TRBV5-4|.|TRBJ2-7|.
CASSAASRSSYEQYF
TGTGCCAGCAGCGCGGCTAGCAGAAGCTCCTACGAGCAGTACTTC
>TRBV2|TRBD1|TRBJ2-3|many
CASSGGGQGFADTQYF
TGTGCCAGCAGTGGGGGGGGACAGGGGTTCGCAGATACGCAGTATTTT
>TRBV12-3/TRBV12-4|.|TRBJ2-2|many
CAGRGGNTGELFF
TGTGCCGGGAGGGGGGGGAACACCGGGGAGCTGTTTTTT
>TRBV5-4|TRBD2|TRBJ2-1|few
CASSLVSGADNEQFF
TGTGCCAGCAGCTTGGTTAGCGGGGCTGACAATGAGCAGTTCTTC
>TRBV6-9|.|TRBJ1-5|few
CASSSGISNQPQHF
TGTGCCAGCAGTTCGGGTATCAGCAATCAGCCCCAGCATTTT
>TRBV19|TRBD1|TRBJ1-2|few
CASSIGTGSSPYGYTF
TGTGCCAGTAGTATAGGGACAGGCTCTTCACCCTATGGCTACACCTTC
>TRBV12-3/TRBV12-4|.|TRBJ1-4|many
CASSLLEFATNEKLFF
TGTGCCAGCAGTTTACTGGAGTTTGCAACTAATGAAAAACTGTTTTTT
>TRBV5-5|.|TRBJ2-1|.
CASSFGGGTINNEQFF
TGTGCCAGCAGCTTTGGGGGCGGGACGATAAACAATGAGCAGTTCTTC
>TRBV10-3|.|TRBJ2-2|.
CAISEQSWGANTGELFF
TGTGCCATCAGTGAGCAGTCGTGGGGCGCGAACACCGGGGAGCTGTTTTTT
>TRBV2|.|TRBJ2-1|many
CASSQAGKGNEQFF
TGTGCCAGCAGCCAAGCCGGGAAGGGCAATGAGCAGTTCTTC
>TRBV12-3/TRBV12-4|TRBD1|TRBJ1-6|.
CASRWTGANSPLHF
TGTGCCAGCAGATGGACAGGGGCAAATTCACCCCTCCACTTT
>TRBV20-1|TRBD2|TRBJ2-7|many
CSARREGSEQYF
TGCAGTGCTAGGAGGGAGGGATCCGAGCAGTACTTC
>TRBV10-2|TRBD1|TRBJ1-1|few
CASSGQGARTEAFF
TGCGCCAGCAGTGGACAGGGGGCTCGGACTGAAGCTTTCTTT
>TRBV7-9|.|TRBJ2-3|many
CASSLKVTDTQYF
TGTGCCAGCAGCTTAAAGGTCACAGATACGCAGTATTTT
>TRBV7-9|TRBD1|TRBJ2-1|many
CASSFRDRDNEQFF
TGTGCCAGCAGCTTCCGGGACAGGGACAATGAGCAGTTCTTC
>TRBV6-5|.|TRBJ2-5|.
CASSYSQGRETQYF
TGTGCCAGCAGTTACTCCCAGGGTCGAGAGACCCAGTACTTC
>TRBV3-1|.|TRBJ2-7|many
CASSRSSESSYEQYF
TGTGCCAGCAGCCGCTCCAGCGAGAGCTCCTACGAGCAGTACTTC
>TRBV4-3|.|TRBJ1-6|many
CASRQALSSYNSPLHF
TGCGCCAGCCGCCAAGCGCTAAGCTCCTATAATTCACCCCTCCACTTT
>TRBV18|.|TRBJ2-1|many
CASSSTGPSVEQFF
TGTGCCAGCTCATCAACCGGGCCCTCAGTCGAGCAGTTCTTC
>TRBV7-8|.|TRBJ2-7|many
CASSLVQRARVESGEQYF
TGTGCCAGCAGCTTAGTCCAGCGGGCCAGGGTCGAGAGCGGCGAGCAGTACTTC
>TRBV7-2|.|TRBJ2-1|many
CASSFFGGRVDNEQFF
TGTGCCAGCAGCTTTTTTGGGGGGAGAGTAGACAATGAGCAGTTCTTC
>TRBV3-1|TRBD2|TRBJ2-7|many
CASSHSGTRGYEQYF
TGTGCCAGCAGCCACTCCGGGACTAGAGGATACGAGCAGTACTTC
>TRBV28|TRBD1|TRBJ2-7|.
CASSIPGQGSIEQYF
TGTGCCAGCAGCATCCCGGGACAGGGGAGCATCGAGCAGTACTTC
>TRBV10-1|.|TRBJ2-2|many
CASSDRGAVGELFF
TGCGCCAGCAGTGATCGGGGCGCGGTCGGGGAGCTGTTTTTT
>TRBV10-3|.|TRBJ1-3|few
CAISVGSGNTIYF
TGTGCCATCAGCGTGGGCTCTGGAAACACCATATATTTT